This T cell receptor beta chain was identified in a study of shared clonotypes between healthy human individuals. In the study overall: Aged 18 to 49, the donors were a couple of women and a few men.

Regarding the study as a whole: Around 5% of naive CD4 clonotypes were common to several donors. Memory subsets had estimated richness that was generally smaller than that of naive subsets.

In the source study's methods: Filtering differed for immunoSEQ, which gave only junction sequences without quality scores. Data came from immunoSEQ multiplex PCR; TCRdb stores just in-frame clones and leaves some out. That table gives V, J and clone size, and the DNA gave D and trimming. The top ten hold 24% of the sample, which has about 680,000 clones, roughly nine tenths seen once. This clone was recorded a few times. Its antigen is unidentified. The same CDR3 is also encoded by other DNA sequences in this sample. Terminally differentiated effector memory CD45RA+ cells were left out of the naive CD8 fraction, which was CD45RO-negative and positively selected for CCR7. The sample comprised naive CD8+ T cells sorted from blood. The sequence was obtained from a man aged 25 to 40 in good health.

The CDR3 spells CASSVGTDYGYTF. In nucleotides, the CDR3 is TGTGCCAGCAGCGTAGGTACAGACTATGGCTACACCTTC. This rearrangement joins TRBV9 to TRBJ1-2, with D unclear. Germline-derived CDR1 and CDR2 are SGDLS and YYNGEE. The ends were cut back, 0 bases at V and 3 bases at J, with 6 bases in the middle. This CDR3 comprises 13 residues. Variable domain in full (rest from reference TRBV9 and TRBJ1-2): DSGVTQTPKHLITATGQRVTLRCSPRSGDLSVYWYQQSLDQGLQFLIQYYNGEERAKGNILERFSAQQFPDLHSELNLSSLELGDSALYFCASSVGTDYGYTFGSGTRLTVV.